The present entry profiles one T cell receptor beta chain with its context. Antigen: not known. The data were produced by immunoSEQ multiplex PCR, yet TCRdb's version contains in-frame clones alone and is incomplete. The sample has 55,000 to 80,000 clones, approximately 70% seen once; the top ten hold about 4%. Using viral peptide pools, the ViraFEST assay grew out antigen-specific CD4+ T cells prior to sequencing. Upon completion of around ten days in culture, CD4+ T cells were isolated. Vaccine recipients, nucleocapsid antibody negative, had no prior SARS-CoV-2 infection. Half of the medium was exchanged for IL-2 medium on both days 3 and 7. The V segment lost 5 bases and the J segment 4 bases; nucleotides outside the gene matches: 7. The CDR3 consists of 14 residues. Germline V gene sequence: CDR1 MDHEN, CDR2 SYDVKM. This sample was taken from a study of vaccination effects on CD4 cells after COVID-19.

The V and J genes are TRBV28 and TRBJ1-2; 7 nucleotides line up with TRBD1. The clonotype was recovered from a human donor who received a COVID-19 vaccine. The specimen was CD4+ T cells from PBMCs cultured with HCoV-OC43 spike peptides, collected before COVID-19 vaccination. Subset specified: HCoV-OC43 spike overlapping peptide pool stimulation. The CDR3 DNA is TGTGCCAGCAGTAAGGGTGGGACAGTCTATGGCTACACCTTC. Translation gives CASSKGGTVYGYTF.